Presented here are 24 T cell receptor beta chains from one specimen sequenced in a study of blood T cell repertoires in COVID-19. Here immunoSEQ multiplex PCR was the method, and the copy in TCRdb shows in-frame clones only, minus some. The sample includes 9,000 to 15,000 clones, 70% to 75% of them seen just once. Sequencing used peripheral blood. The source is a man between 60 and 75 years old with COVID-19, enrolled during active disease.

This clone is labeled medium-sized (0.01 to 0.1%). The chain joins TRBV29-1 to TRBJ2-1, with TRBD2 identical over 7 bases. After removal of 7 bases from V and 9 bases from J, the junction contained 12 bases not matched to a gene. The CDR3 covers 13 residues. The germline gives CDR1 SQVTM, CDR2 ANQGSEA. CDR3 loop: CSDTRDYHSEQFF. The CDR3 DNA sequence: TGCAGCGACACCCGGGACTATCACTCTGAGCAGTTCTTC.

The chain combines TRBV5-5 with TRBJ2-7; 9 nucleotides match TRBD2. With 0 bases clipped from V and 3 bases from J, the junction kept 4 bases outside the gene matches. CDR1 is SGHKS, CDR2 YYEKEE, per germline (reference sequence). The CDR3 consists of 15 residues. In DNA form, the CDR3 reads TGTGCCAGCAGCTTGGCGTCGACTAGCGGCTACGAGCAGTACGTC. Its translation is CASSLASTSGYEQYV.

This sequence joins TRBV18 and TRBJ1-2; TRBD1 matches at 8 bases. The CDR3 has 14 amino acids. Germline CDR1 reads KGHSH; CDR2 reads LQKENI. The J segment lost 1 base and the V segment lost 5 bases, leaving 3 bases of the junction unmatched. The CDR3 here is CASSDGQGNYGYTF. CDR3 sequence (DNA): TGTGCCAGCTCAGACGGACAGGGTAACTATGGCTACACCTTC.

The table lists this clone with a count of one. The chain's CDR3 is CATSGWEGEQYF. The CDR3 nucleotides read TGTGCCACCAGTGGTTGGGAGGGCGAGCAGTACTTC. V and J are TRBV24-1 and TRBJ2-7, with TRBD2 identical over 7 bases. CDR3 length: 12 residues. Germline assignment: CDR1 KGHDR and CDR2 SFDVKD. The ends lost 5 bases at V and 6 bases at J; junction bases unmatched: 3.

In its sample, this clone was seen a few times. This chain links TRBV18 with TRBJ1-2; 8 nucleotides align to TRBD1. This CDR3 has 15 residues. Germline V gene lookup returns CDR1 KGHSH and CDR2 LQKENI. Germline trimming cut 3 bases from V and 4 bases from J; bases unmatched to any gene: 7. CDR3 in DNA: TGTGCCAGCTCACCTACCCGGGACAGGCCCTATGGCTACACCTTC. The encoded protein is CASSPTRDRPYGYTF.

The rearrangement uses TRBV4-1 and TRBJ1-1; 8 nucleotides line up with TRBD1. Germline lookup yields CDR1 MGHRA and CDR2 YSYEKL. The CDR3 has 15 amino acids. V lost 1 base to trimming and J lost 1 base; unmatched junction nucleotides: 2. CDR3 sequence (DNA): TGCGCCAGCAGCCAAGCGACAGGGGCGAACACTGAAGCTTTCTTT. It specifies CASSQATGANTEAFF.

The V gene is TRBV6-5, the J gene TRBJ1-5; D perhaps matches TRBD1 (5 bases). V shed 2 bases and J shed 0 bases, with 8 bases lying between them. Germline V gives CDR1 MNHEY, CDR2 SVGAGI. The CDR3 runs 15 residues. In nucleotides, the CDR3 is TGTGCCAGCAGTTACGGGGCAAATAGCAATCAGCCCCAGCATTTT. Translation: CASSYGANSNQPQHF.

This clone occurred once. The V and J genes are TRBV5-5 and TRBJ2-1, with 9 nucleotides matching TRBD1. Germline V CDR1 and CDR2: SGHKS, YYEKEE (reference sequence). V gave up 5 bases and J gave up 4 bases; unmatched junction bases: 4. The CDR3 covers 14 residues. CDR3 sequence reads: CASRRTGEYNEQFF. The CDR3 DNA is TGTGCCAGCAGGAGGACAGGGGAGTACAATGAGCAGTTCTTC.

This chain joins TRBV9 and TRBJ1-5, with unresolved D. Trimming took off 0 bases at V and 1 base at J, with 8 bases between the two ends. The V gene's germline CDR1 is SGDLS and CDR2 YYNGEE. This CDR3 spans 15 amino acids. CDR3: CASSVGPGSNQPQHF. CDR3 nucleotide sequence: TGTGCCAGCAGCGTAGGCCCGGGGAGCAATCAGCCCCAGCATTTT.

This chain links TRBV29-1 with TRBJ2-3, with TRBD1 as a possible D gene (5 bases). CDR1 and CDR2 (germline): SQVTM, ANQGSEA. CDR3 length equals 16 residues. CDR3 sequence reads: CSTDLDTSSSTDTQYF. The CDR3 nucleotides are TGCAGTACCGACCTGGACACTTCCTCTAGCACAGATACGCAGTATTTT.

The chain is built from TRBV28 and TRBJ1-3; D not certain. The CDR3 contains 13 residues. Looked up from germline, CDR1 is MDHEN and CDR2 is SYDVKM. The V gene lost 1 base and the J gene lost 4 bases, with 5 bases spanning the gap. CDR3 region: CASSLLQGNTIYF. CDR3 bases: TGTGCCAGCAGTTTATTACAGGGAAACACCATATATTTT.

This clone was observed a handful of times. This CDR3 is CASKWDLSSGNTIYF. CDR3 DNA: TGTGCCAGCAAATGGGACTTATCCTCTGGAAACACCATATATTTT. The chain links TRBV6-5 to TRBJ1-3; possibly TRBD1 for D (5 bases). V was trimmed by 7 bases and J by 0 bases, leaving 13 bases between them. Germline loops: CDR1 MNHEY, CDR2 SVGAGI. The CDR3 totals 15 residues.

As for this clone: One end of the junction fails to match germline, which may point to a read error. The chain is built from TRBV11-2 and TRBJ2-3; no clear D gene. The CDR3 has 15 residues. Germline lookup yields CDR1 SGHAT and CDR2 FQNNGV. In DNA, the CDR3 is TGTACCAGCAGCTTACACCCGGCTAGACCAGATACGCAGTATTTT. Its protein product is CTSSLHPARPDTQYF. Complete variable domain (other parts from reference TRBV11-2 and TRBJ2-3): EAGVAQSPRYKIIEKRQSVAFWCNPISGHATLYWYQQILGQGPKLLIQFQNNGVVDDSQLPKDRFSAERLKGVDSTLKIQPAKLEDSAVYLCTSSLHPARPDTQYFGPGTRLTVL.

The gene calls are TRBV12-2 and TRBJ1-2. TRBV12-2 is annotated as a pseudogene. The CDR3 has 16 residues. CDR3 in amino acids: CASRLADLLGGYGYTF. The CDR3, as DNA: TGTGCAAGTCGCTTAGCTGACCTCCTCGGGGGCTATGGCTACACCTTC.

V gene TRBV11-3 combines with J gene TRBJ1-1; the D gene is possibly TRBD1 (5 bases). Per germline, CDR1 SGHNT and CDR2 YENEEA. CDR3 size: 15 residues. Deletions cut 1 base from V and 1 base from J, with 10 bases between. In nucleotides, the CDR3 is TGTGCCAGCAGCTTAGTGCGGGGGTGGAACACTGAAGCTTTCTTT. It translates to CASSLVRGWNTEAFF.

The chain links TRBV28 to TRBJ1-1; a weak D match, TRBD1 (6 bases). V was trimmed by 5 bases and J by 0 bases, leaving 13 bases between them. Germline loops: CDR1 MDHEN, CDR2 SYDVKM. The CDR3 is made up of 15 amino acids. In DNA form, the CDR3 reads TGTGCCAGCAGTGGACGCTGGGGGCTGAACACTGAAGCTTTCTTT. Amino acids: CASSGRWGLNTEAFF.

The chain recombines TRBV28 with TRBJ2-5; TRBD1 is a possible D gene (7 bases). Trimming pared 5 bases from V and 0 bases from J, leaving 10 bases between. This CDR3 region has 14 residues. Germline V gene lookup returns CDR1 MDHEN and CDR2 SYDVKM. The chain's CDR3 is CASSPGGYQETQYF. CDR3 coding DNA: TGTGCCAGCAGTCCAGGGGGGTACCAAGAGACCCAGTACTTC.

The chain employs TRBV6-5 and TRBJ1-5, with 9 bases lining up with TRBD1. This CDR3 spans 15 amino acids. The trim removed 6 bases at V and 4 bases at J, leaving 7 bases unmatched. The germline CDR1 and CDR2 sequences are MNHEY and SVGAGI. CDR3 nucleotide sequence: TGTGCCAGCAGGGCTCCTGGACAGGGGAATCAGCCCCAGCATTTT. Translated, it gives CASRAPGQGNQPQHF.

V and J are TRBV4-2 and TRBJ2-1; 7 bases are a match to TRBD2. V trimming: 1 base; J trimming: 9 bases; junction bases outside the gene matches: 18. The CDR3 is 18 residues long. Per the germline V gene, CDR1 is LGHNA and CDR2 is YNFKEQ. Written as DNA, the CDR3 is TGTGCCAGCAGCCAAGGGATTTATAGCGGGTATCTTTTTAGTGAGCAGTTCTTC. As protein: CASSQGIYSGYLFSEQFF.

This clone showed up just a few times. The rearrangement uses TRBV7-8 and TRBJ1-2; 7 bases align to TRBD1. The CDR3 consists of 16 residues. V lost 4 bases and J lost 3; bases outside the gene matches: 11. CDR1 is SGHVS, CDR2 FQNEAQ, per germline. CDR3 coding DNA: TGTGCCAGCAGCTCGACAGACAGGGCCTGGGACTATGGCTACACCTTC. This encodes CASSSTDRAWDYGYTF.

The chain uses TRBV28 and TRBJ2-7; possibly TRBD1 for D (6 bases). V lost 2 bases and J lost 2, with 10 bases in between. CDR1 is MDHEN, CDR2 SYDVKM, per germline. This CDR3 comprises 14 residues. In DNA form, the CDR3 reads TGTGCCAGCAGTTTAGGGGGCCTTCCCTACGAGCAGTACTTC. Encoded protein: CASSLGGLPYEQYF.

This clone came up a few times. The V and J genes are TRBV7-2 and TRBJ1-2, with D perhaps TRBD1 (6 bases). The CDR3 is 13 amino acids. Germline loops: CDR1 SGHTA, CDR2 FQGNSA. Trimming cost V 3 bases and J 7 bases, with 12 bases left between them. The CDR3 reads CASSFTGTSGYTF. CDR3 sequence (DNA): TGTGCCAGCAGCTTCACTGGGACATCTGGCTACACCTTC.

This clone was seen once. J is TRBJ2-3 and V is TRBV5-4, with a possible D match to TRBD2 (5 bases). V was trimmed by 4 bases and J by 4 bases, leaving 7 bases between them. The CDR3 consists of 12 residues. Germline V gene lookup returns CDR1 SGHNT and CDR2 YYREEE (reference sequence). CDR3 region: CASSLSADTQYF. CDR3 nucleotide sequence: TGTGCCAGCAGCCTTAGCGCAGATACGCAGTATTTT. The full variable domain, rest sourced from reference TRBV5-4 and TRBJ2-3, is ETGVTQSPTHLIKTRGQQVTLRCSSQSGHNTVSWYQQALGQGPQFIFQYYREEENGRGNFPPRFSGLQFPNYSSELNVNALELDDSALYLCASSLSADTQYFGPGTRLTVL.

The rearrangement links TRBV29-1 to TRBJ1-4; the match to TRBD1 covers 7 bases. Trimming took 3 bases from V and 11 from J; bases not matched to a gene: 9. The V gene's germline CDR1 is SQVTM and CDR2 ANQGSEA. The CDR3 length is 13 residues. CDR3 DNA sequence: TGCAGCGTTGATTCTGGGCTCAGGGGGAAACTGTTTTTT. Protein product: CSVDSGLRGKLFF.